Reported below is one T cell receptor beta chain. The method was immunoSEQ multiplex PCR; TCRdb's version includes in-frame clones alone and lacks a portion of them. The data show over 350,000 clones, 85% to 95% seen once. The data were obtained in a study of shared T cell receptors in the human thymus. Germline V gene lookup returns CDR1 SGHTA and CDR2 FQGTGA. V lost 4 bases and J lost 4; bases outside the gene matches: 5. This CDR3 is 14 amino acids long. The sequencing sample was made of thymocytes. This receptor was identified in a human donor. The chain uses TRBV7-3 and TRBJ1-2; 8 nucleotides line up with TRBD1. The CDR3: CASSSRGQVYGYTF. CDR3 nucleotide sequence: TGTGCCAGCAGCTCTCGGGGACAGGTCTATGGCTACACCTTC.